One and the same sample provided the 11 T cell receptor beta chains below, sequenced in a study of blood T cell repertoires in COVID-19. The protocol was immunoSEQ multiplex PCR, while the TCRdb copy is restricted to in-frame clones and leaves out a portion. The sample has more than 300,000 clones, roughly 89% seen once. Sample: peripheral blood. The receptors originated from a woman aged 18 to 35 who had recovered from COVID-19.

V gene TRBV19 combines with J gene TRBJ1-3; the D gene is possibly TRBD1 (6 bases). V lost 8 bases and J 0 bases, leaving 14 bases between the germline ends. Germline-derived CDR1 and CDR2 are LNHDA and SQIVND (reference sequence). The CDR3 has 15 residues. CDR3 loop: CASEWNRDSGNTIYF. The CDR3 DNA is TGTGCCAGTGAATGGAACAGGGACTCTGGAAACACCATATATTTT. Full variable domain (remainder filled in from reference TRBV19 and TRBJ1-3): DGGITQSPKYLFRKEGQNVTLSCEQNLNHDAMYWYRQDPGQGLRLIYYSQIVNDFQKGDIAEGYSVSREKKESFPLTVTSAQKNPTAFYLCASEWNRDSGNTIYFGEGSWLTVV.

The chain has TRBV5-1 and TRBJ2-3; D unresolved. The CDR3 runs 16 residues. Germline V lookup: CDR1 SGHRS, CDR2 YFSETQ. The V gene lost 0 bases and the J gene lost 2 bases, with 13 bases spanning the gap. CDR3 region: CASSLASATPTDTQYF. CDR3 in DNA: TGCGCCAGCAGCTTGGCAAGCGCAACACCCACAGATACGCAGTATTTT. Full variable domain (outside the CDR3, taken from reference TRBV5-1 and TRBJ2-3): KAGVTQTPRYLIKTRGQQVTLSCSPISGHRSVSWYQQTPGQGLQFLFEYFSETQRNKGNFPGRFSGRQFSNSRSEMNVSTLELGDSALYLCASSLASATPTDTQYFGPGTRLTVL.

This chain uses TRBV4-3 with TRBJ2-2; TRBD2 matches at 14 bases. Germline V gene lookup returns CDR1 LGHNA and CDR2 YSLEER. J lost 3 bases, V lost 2 bases, and 8 bases had no gene match. CDR3 length equals 19 residues. The CDR3 DNA sequence: TGCGCCAGCAGCCAAAGAGAGGGACTAGCGGGAGTTCACACCGGGGAGCTGTTTTTT. Encoded protein: CASSQREGLAGVHTGELFF.

This chain uses TRBV5-5 with TRBJ2-2, with 7 bases fitting TRBD2. V lost 3 bases and J lost 3; bases outside the gene matches: 8. Per germline, CDR1 SGHKS and CDR2 YYEKEE (reference sequence). The CDR3 runs to 16 residues. DNA of the CDR3: TGTGCCAGCAGCTCCCCGGGAGGAATCGACACCGGGGAGCTGTTTTTT. This gives the protein CASSSPGGIDTGELFF.

The chain uses TRBV27 and TRBJ1-1; maybe TRBD1 (6 bases). Trimming took 0 bases from V and 1 from J, leaving 9 bases between them. The CDR3 runs 15 residues. The germline V gene has CDR1 MNHEY and CDR2 SMNVEV (reference sequence). CDR3 DNA: TGTGCCAGCAGTTTATCAGGGGGTGCGAACACTGAAGCTTTCTTT. Translating it yields CASSLSGGANTEAFF.

This clone came up once. This chain joins TRBV5-4 and TRBJ2-5; D perhaps matches TRBD2 (6 bases). Germline V gene sequence: CDR1 SGHNT, CDR2 YYREEE (reference sequence). V lost 4 bases and J 5 bases, leaving 18 bases between the germline ends. The CDR3 totals 15 residues. CDR3 DNA: TGTGCCAGCAGCCACGGCGGGGTGGGGAGGGAGACCCAGTACTTC. This codes for CASSHGGVGRETQYF.

This chain links TRBV6-6 with TRBJ2-2, with 8 bases lining up with TRBD2. The length of the CDR3 is 16 residues. V dropped 1 base and J dropped 6; count of bases not matched to a gene: 7. Per the germline V gene, CDR1 is MNHNY and CDR2 is SVGAGI (reference sequence). The chain's CDR3 is CASSYLGAGGAGELFF. The CDR3 coding sequence is TGTGCCAGCAGTTACTTGGGAGCCGGGGGGGCCGGGGAGCTGTTTTTT.

In its sample, this clone was seen a few times. The chain uses TRBV6-2 or TRBV6-3 and TRBJ1-2, with 7 bases matching TRBD1. Per germline, CDR1 MNHEY and CDR2 SVGEGT. Trimming cost V 0 bases and J 4 bases; bases outside gene matches: 8. This CDR3 has 16 amino acids. The CDR3 region has the DNA TGTGCCAGCAGTTACTCGAGGGCAGGGGGTACCTATGGCTACACCTTC. Protein sequence: CASSYSRAGGTYGYTF.

V and J are TRBV6-2 or TRBV6-3 and TRBJ1-1; D is ambiguous. Germline V CDR1 and CDR2: MNHEY, SVGEGT. The V end lost 2 bases, the J end lost 1 base, and 14 bases lay between the germline ends. The CDR3 totals 16 residues. This CDR3 reads CASSYGARTQNTEAFF. CDR3 bases: TGTGCCAGCAGTTACGGTGCGCGAACTCAGAACACTGAAGCTTTCTTT.

This sequence joins TRBV19 and TRBJ2-4; 8 nucleotides align to TRBD2. The CDR3 has 15 residues. The V gene end was trimmed by 4 bases and the J gene end by 7 bases; junction bases not matched to a gene: 9. CDR1 and CDR2 from the germline V gene are LNHDA and SQIVND (reference sequence). The CDR3 region has the DNA TGTGCCAGTAGTACGACGGGAGGGTCGAGTAACATTCAGTACTTC. Its translation is CASSTTGGSSNIQYF. Full variable domain (missing parts from reference TRBV19 and TRBJ2-4): DGGITQSPKYLFRKEGQNVTLSCEQNLNHDAMYWYRQDPGQGLRLIYYSQIVNDFQKGDIAEGYSVSREKKESFPLTVTSAQKNPTAFYLCASSTTGGSSNIQYFGAGTRLSVL.

The chain uses TRBV2 and TRBJ2-5; D gene uncertain. The germline gives CDR1 SNHLY, CDR2 FYNNEI. V was pared by 6 bases and J by 0 bases, with 5 bases between. CDR3 length equals 12 residues. The CDR3 reads CASRGDQETQYF. In nucleotides, the CDR3 is TGTGCCAGCAGGGGCGACCAAGAGACCCAGTACTTC.